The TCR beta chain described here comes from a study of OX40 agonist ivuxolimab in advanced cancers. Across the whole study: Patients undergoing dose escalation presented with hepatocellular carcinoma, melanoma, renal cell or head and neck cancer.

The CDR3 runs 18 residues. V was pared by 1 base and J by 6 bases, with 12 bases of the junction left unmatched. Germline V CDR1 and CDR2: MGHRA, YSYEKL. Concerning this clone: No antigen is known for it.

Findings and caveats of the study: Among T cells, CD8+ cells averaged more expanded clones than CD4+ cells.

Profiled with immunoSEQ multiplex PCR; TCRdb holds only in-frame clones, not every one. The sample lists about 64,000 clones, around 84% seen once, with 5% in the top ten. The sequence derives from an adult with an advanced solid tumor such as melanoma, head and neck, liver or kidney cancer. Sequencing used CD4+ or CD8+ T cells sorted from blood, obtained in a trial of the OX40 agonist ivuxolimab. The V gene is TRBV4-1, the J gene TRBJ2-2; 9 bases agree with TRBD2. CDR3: CASSQGPGLAGRAGELFF. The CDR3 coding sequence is TGCGCCAGCAGCCAAGGTCCGGGACTAGCAGGGAGGGCCGGGGAGCTGTTTTTT.